What follows describes a single TCR beta chain. The target antigen is unknown. Germline CDR1 MDHEN, CDR2 SYDVKM. The V and J ends lost 2 bases and 4 bases respectively, with 14 bases between them. The CDR3 extends over 15 amino acids. Investigators sought sequencing depths of between 1 in 200,000 and 1 in 1 million T cells. Assay used: immunoSEQ multiplex PCR; TCRdb lists only in-frame clones, some missing. The sample shows more than 150,000 clones, over 55% of them seen only once. The authors obtained roughly 1.8 micrograms of genomic DNA from cryopreserved PBMCs for TCR beta libraries. These data are taken from a study of cytotoxic CD8 clonotypes in ibrutinib-treated CLL. Study-level background: Specimens for response were gathered following a median around a year of therapy, spanning 6 to 36.

Study-wide results and caveats: Elevated clonality accompanied ibrutinib response, with a return toward baseline values at progression.

The receptor was isolated from a human donor with chronic lymphocytic leukemia. The material was PBMCs, obtained after 24 months of ibrutinib treatment. The chain uses TRBV28 and TRBJ1-2, with D unresolved. The CDR3 nucleotides read TGTGCCAGCAGTTTAAGAGACCGACGGGGCTATGGCTACACCTTC. Translated, it gives CASSLRDRRGYGYTF.